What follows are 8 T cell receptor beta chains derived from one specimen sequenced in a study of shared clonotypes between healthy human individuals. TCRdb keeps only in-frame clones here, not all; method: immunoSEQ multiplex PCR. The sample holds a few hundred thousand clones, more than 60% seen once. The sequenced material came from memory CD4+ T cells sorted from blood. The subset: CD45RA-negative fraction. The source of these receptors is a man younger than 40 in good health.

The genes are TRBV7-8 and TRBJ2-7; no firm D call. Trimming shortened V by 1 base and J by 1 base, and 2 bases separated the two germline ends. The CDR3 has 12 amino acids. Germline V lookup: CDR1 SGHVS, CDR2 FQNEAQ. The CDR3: CASSLGSYEQYF. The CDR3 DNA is TGTGCCAGCAGCTTAGGTTCCTACGAGCAGTACTTC. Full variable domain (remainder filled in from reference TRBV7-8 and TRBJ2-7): GAGVSQSPRYKVAKRGQDVALRCDPISGHVSLFWYQQALGQGPEFLTYFQNEAQLDKSGLPSDRFFAERPEGSVSTLKIQRTQQEDSAVYLCASSLGSYEQYFGPGTRLTVT.

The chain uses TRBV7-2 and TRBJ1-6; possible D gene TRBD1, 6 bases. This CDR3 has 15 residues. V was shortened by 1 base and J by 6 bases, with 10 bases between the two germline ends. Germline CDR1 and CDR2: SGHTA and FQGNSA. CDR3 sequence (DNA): TGTGCCAGCAGCTTAGACAGGGCCGCTAATTCACCCCTCCACTTT. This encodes CASSLDRAANSPLHF.

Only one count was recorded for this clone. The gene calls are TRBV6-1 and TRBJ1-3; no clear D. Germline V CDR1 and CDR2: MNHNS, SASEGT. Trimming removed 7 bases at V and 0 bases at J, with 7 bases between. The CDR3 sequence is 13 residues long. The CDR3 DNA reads TGTGCCAGCATCCTCCACTCTGGAAACACCATATATTTT. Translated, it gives CASILHSGNTIYF.

The DNA for the CDR3 is TGCAGCGTTCGTCGGGACAGACAAGAGACCCAGTACTTC. Translation gives CSVRRDRQETQYF. The chain combines TRBV29-1 with TRBJ2-5, with TRBD1 matching 7 bases. This CDR3 is 13 amino acids long. The trim removed 5 bases at V and 2 bases at J, leaving 5 bases unmatched. Per the germline V gene, CDR1 is SQVTM and CDR2 is ANQGSEA.

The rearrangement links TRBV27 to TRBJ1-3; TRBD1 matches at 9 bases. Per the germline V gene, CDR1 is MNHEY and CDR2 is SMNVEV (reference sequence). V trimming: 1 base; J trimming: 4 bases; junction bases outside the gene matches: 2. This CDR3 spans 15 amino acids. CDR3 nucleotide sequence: TGTGCCAGCAGTTTATACAGGGGGCTAGGAAACACCATATATTTT. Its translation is CASSLYRGLGNTIYF.

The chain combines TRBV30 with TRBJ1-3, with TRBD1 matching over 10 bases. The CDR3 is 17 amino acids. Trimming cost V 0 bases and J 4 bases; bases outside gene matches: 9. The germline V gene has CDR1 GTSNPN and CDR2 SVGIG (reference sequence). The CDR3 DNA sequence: TGTGCCTGGAGTGTACATGGGACAGGGGTGGTCGGAAACACCATATATTTT. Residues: CAWSVHGTGVVGNTIYF.

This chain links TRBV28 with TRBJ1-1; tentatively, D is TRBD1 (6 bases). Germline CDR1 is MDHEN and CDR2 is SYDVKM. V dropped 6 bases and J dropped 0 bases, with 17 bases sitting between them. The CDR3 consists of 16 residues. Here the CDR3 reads CASRNTQGLVNTEAFF. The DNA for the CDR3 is TGTGCCAGCAGGAACACACAGGGACTGGTGAACACTGAAGCTTTCTTT.

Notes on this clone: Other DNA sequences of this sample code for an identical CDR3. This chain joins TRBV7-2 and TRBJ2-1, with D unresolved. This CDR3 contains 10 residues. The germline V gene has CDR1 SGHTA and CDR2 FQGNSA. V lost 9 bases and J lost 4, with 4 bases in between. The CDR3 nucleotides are TGTGCCAGTCGGTACAATGAGCAGTTCTTC. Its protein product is CASRYNEQFF.